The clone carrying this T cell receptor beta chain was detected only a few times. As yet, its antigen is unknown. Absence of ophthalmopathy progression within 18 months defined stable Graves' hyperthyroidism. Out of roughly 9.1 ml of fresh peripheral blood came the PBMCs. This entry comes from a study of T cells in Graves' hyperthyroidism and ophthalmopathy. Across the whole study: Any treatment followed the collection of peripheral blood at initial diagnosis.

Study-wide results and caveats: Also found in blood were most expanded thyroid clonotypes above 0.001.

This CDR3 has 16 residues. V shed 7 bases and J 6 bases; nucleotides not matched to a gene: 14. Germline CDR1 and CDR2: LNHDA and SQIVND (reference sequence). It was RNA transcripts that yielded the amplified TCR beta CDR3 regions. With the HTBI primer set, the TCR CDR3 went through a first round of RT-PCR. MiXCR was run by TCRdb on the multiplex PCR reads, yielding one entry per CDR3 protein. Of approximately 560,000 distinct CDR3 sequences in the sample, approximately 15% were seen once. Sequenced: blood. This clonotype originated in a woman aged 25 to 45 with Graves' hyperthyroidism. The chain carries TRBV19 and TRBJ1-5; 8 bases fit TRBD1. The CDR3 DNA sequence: TGTGCCAGTACCGCCTTAGGACAGGGATCGGTTCAGCCCCAGCATTTT. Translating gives CASTALGQGSVQPQHF.